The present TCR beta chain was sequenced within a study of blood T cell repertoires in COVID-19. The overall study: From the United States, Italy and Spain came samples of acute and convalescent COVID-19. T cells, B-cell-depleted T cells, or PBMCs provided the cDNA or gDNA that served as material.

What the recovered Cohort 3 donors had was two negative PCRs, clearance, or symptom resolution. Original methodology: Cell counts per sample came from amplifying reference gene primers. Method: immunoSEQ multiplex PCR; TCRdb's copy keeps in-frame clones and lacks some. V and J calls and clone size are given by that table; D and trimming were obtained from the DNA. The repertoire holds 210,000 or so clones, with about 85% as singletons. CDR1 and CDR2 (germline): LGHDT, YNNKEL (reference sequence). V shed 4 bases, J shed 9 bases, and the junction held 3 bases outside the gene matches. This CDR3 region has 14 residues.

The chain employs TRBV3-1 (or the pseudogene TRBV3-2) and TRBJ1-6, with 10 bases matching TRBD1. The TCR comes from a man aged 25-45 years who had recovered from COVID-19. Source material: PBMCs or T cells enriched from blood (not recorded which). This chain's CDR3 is CASSPGTGVSPLHF. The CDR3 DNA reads TGTGCCAGCAGCCCCGGGACAGGGGTTTCACCCCTCCACTTT.